These 11 T cell receptor beta chains were sequenced from one sample in a study of radiotherapy plus CTLA-4 blockade in lung cancer. Clones were read by immunoSEQ multiplex PCR, and TCRdb kept only the in-frame ones, dropping some. The sample consists of tens of thousands of clones, approximately 86% of them appearing once. Here the sequenced sample was peripheral blood, taken from a patient treated with radiotherapy plus ipilimumab. These receptors came from a human donor with non-small cell lung cancer that progressed on radiotherapy plus ipilimumab.

The genes are TRBV6-1 and TRBJ2-1; 8 bases align to TRBD1. The CDR3 sequence is 15 residues long. CDR1 and CDR2 from the germline V gene are MNHNS and SASEGT. The junction had 4 bases not matched to a gene; V was cut back by 2 bases and J by 4 bases. The CDR3 is CASSEPGTGYNEQFF. CDR3 sequence (DNA): TGTGCCAGCAGTGAACCCGGGACAGGTTACAATGAGCAGTTCTTC.

This clone was found once. The chain recombines TRBV6-5 with TRBJ2-3, with a possible D match to TRBD2 (7 bases). This CDR3 region has 15 residues. The germline CDR1 and CDR2 sequences are MNHEY and SVGAGI. Trimming took 0 bases from V and 4 from J, leaving 11 bases between them. The CDR3 region has the DNA TGTGCCAGCAGTTACTCGGGAGGGGGTGCAGATACGCAGTATTTT. Translated: CASSYSGGGADTQYF.

Judged by abundance, this clone is medium-sized (0.01 to 0.1%). V and J are TRBV6-5 and TRBJ2-7; D remains ambiguous. V lost 8 bases and J lost 6, with 17 bases in between. Germline V gene sequence: CDR1 MNHEY, CDR2 SVGAGI. This CDR3 region has 13 residues. The chain's CDR3 is CASGNTALTEQYF. The DNA for the CDR3 is TGTGCCAGCGGGAACACGGCTCTTACCGAGCAGTACTTC.

V is TRBV30 and J is TRBJ2-3; D unclear. This CDR3 spans 13 amino acids. CDR1 is GTSNPN and CDR2 is SVGIG in the germline V gene (reference sequence). V shed 3 bases and J shed 4 bases, with 11 bases lying between them. Here the CDR3 reads CAWRWDASDTQYF. The CDR3 DNA is TGTGCCTGGAGATGGGATGCCTCAGATACGCAGTATTTT.

This clone turned up a few times. This chain connects TRBV30 to TRBJ2-3; 8 positions agree with TRBD2. The CDR3 has 15 residues. Trimming at V came to 0 bases and at J to 2 bases, leaving 4 bases not matched to a gene. In germline, CDR1 is GTSNPN, CDR2 SVGIG (reference sequence). CDR3 nucleotide sequence: TGTGCCTGGAGTGTTGGGACTAGAGACACAGATACGCAGTATTTT. Amino acids: CAWSVGTRDTDTQYF.

This chain links TRBV7-9 with TRBJ1-1; perhaps TRBD1 as D (5 bases). With 5 bases removed from V and 1 base from J, the gap between germline ends came to 11 bases. The CDR3 has 14 residues. Germline V gives CDR1 SEHNR, CDR2 FQNEAQ (reference sequence). As DNA, the CDR3 is TGTGCCAGCAGCCTACAGGCGGCGAACACTGAAGCTTTCTTT. Encoded protein: CASSLQAANTEAFF.

The V and J genes are TRBV15 and TRBJ1-2, with a weak D call TRBD1 (5 bases). Deletions cut 0 bases from V and 8 bases from J, with 16 bases between. Germline assignment: CDR1 LNHNV and CDR2 YYDKDF (reference sequence). This CDR3 is 15 amino acids long. The CDR3 nucleotides are TGTGCCACCAGCAGAGAGAAAAGTGCGGCAGGGGGCTACACCTTC. The encoded protein is CATSREKSAAGGYTF.

V usage is TRBV5-4 and J usage is TRBJ1-5; D possibly corresponds to TRBD1 (6 bases). Trimming took 4 bases from V and 0 from J, leaving 17 bases between them. Germline V gives CDR1 SGHNT, CDR2 YYREEE (reference sequence). This CDR3 contains 17 residues. The CDR3 reads CASSENGTPDSNQPQHF. As DNA, the CDR3 is TGTGCCAGCAGCGAGAATGGGACACCAGATAGCAATCAGCCCCAGCATTTT.

CDR3 loop: CASSTGAQLDQPQHF. The CDR3 nucleotides read TGTGCCAGTAGTACGGGGGCCCAATTGGATCAGCCCCAGCATTTT. The chain carries TRBV19 and TRBJ1-5; possible D gene TRBD1, 6 bases. The CDR3 extends over 15 amino acids. Germline V CDR1 and CDR2: LNHDA, SQIVND (reference sequence). Trimming took off 4 bases at V and 5 bases at J, with 15 bases between the two ends.

The sample holds one count of this clone. This chain joins TRBV27 and TRBJ1-5, with D possibly matching TRBD1 (5 bases). The V and J ends lost 6 bases and 6 bases respectively, with 12 bases between them. CDR3 length equals 13 residues. The V gene's germline CDR1 is MNHEY and CDR2 SMNVEV (reference sequence). CDR3 sequence reads: CASRRDLGQPQHF. In nucleotides, the CDR3 is TGTGCCAGCAGACGGGACCTGGGTCAGCCCCAGCATTTT.

This clone was recorded once. The V call is TRBV5-1, the J call TRBJ1-1, with D unresolved. Germline V gives CDR1 SGHRS, CDR2 YFSETQ. Trimming took 4 bases from V and 0 from J, leaving 10 bases between them. The CDR3 length is 14 residues. DNA of the CDR3: TGCGCCAGCAGCCGCTCGGGGATGAACACTGAAGCTTTCTTT. Translation gives CASSRSGMNTEAFF.